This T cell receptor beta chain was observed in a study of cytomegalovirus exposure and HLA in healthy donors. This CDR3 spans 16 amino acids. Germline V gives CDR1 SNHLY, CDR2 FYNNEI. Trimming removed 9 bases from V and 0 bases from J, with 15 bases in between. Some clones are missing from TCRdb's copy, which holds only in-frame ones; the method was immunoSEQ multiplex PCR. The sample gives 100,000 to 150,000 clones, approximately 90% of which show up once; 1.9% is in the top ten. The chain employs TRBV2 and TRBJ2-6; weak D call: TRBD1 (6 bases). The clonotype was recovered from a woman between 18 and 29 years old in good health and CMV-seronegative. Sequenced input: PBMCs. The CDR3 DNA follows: TGTGCCAGATCTAAGACAGGCATCTCTGGGGCCAACGTCCTGACTTTC. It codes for CARSKTGISGANVLTF.